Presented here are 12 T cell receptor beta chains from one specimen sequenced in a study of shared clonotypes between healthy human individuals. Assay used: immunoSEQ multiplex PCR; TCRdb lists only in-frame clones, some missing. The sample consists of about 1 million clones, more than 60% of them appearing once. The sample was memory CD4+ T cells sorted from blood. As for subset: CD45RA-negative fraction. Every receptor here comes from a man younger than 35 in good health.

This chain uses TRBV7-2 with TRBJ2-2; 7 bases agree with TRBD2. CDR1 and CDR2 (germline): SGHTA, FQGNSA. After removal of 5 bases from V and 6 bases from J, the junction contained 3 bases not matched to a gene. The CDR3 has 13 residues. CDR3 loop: CASSPGLAGELFF. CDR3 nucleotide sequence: TGTGCCAGCAGCCCAGGACTAGCCGGGGAGCTGTTTTTT. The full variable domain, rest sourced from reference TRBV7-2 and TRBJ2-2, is GAGVSQSPSNKVTEKGKDVELRCDPISGHTALYWYRQSLGQGLEFLIYFQGNSAPDKSGLPSDRFSAERTGGSVSTLTIQRTQQEDSAVYLCASSPGLAGELFFGEGSRLTVL.

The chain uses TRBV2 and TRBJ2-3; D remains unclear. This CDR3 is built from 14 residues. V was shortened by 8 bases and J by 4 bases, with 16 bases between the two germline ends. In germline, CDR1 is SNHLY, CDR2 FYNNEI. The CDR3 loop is CASPPVARSDTQYF. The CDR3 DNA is TGTGCCAGCCCGCCGGTAGCACGATCAGATACGCAGTATTTT.

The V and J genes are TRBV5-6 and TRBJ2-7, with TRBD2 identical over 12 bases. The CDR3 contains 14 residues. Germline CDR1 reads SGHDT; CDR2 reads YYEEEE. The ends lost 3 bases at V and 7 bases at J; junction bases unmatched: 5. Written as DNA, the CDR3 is TGTGCCAGCAGCTCCGGACTAGCGGGAAGGGAGCAGTACTTC. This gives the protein CASSSGLAGREQYF. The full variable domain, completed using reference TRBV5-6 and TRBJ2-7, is DAGVTQSPTHLIKTRGQQVTLRCSPKSGHDTVSWYQQALGQGPQFIFQYYEEEERQRGNFPDRFSGHQFPNYSSELNVNALLLGDSALYLCASSSGLAGREQYFGPGTRLTVT.

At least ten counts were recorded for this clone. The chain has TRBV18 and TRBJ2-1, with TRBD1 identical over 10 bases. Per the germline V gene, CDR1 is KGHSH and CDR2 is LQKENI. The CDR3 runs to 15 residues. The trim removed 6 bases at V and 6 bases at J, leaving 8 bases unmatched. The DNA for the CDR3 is TGTGCCAGCTCCGGACGACAGGGGGCAAGCAATGAGCAGTTCTTC. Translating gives CASSGRQGASNEQFF.

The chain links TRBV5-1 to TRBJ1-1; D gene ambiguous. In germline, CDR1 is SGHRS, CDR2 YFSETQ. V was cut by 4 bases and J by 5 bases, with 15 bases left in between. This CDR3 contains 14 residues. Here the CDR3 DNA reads TGCGCCAGCAGCCCTGGGGTCCGCGAGACTGAAGCTTTCTTT. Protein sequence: CASSPGVRETEAFF.

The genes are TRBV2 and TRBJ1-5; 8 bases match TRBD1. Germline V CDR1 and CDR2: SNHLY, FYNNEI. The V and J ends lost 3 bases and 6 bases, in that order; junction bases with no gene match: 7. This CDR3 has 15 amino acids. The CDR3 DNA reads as TGTGCCAGCAGTGATACAACAGGGGGGAGTCAGCCCCAGCATTTT. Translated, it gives CASSDTTGGSQPQHF. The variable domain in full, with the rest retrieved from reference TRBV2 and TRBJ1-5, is EPEVTQTPSHQVTQMGQEVILRCVPISNHLYFYWYRQILGQKVEFLVSFYNNEISEKSEIFDDQFSVERPDGSNFTLKIRSTKLEDSAMYFCASSDTTGGSQPQHFGDGTRLSIL.

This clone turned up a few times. The CDR3 spells CASSLLGGRSTDTQYF. The CDR3 nucleotides are TGTGCCAGCAGCTTATTGGGGGGGCGAAGCACAGATACGCAGTATTTT. The rearrangement uses TRBV7-3 and TRBJ2-3; D might be TRBD2 (7 bases). The ends were cut back, 2 bases at V and 0 bases at J, with 12 bases in the middle. Germline V CDR1 and CDR2: SGHTA, FQGTGA. This CDR3 has 16 residues.

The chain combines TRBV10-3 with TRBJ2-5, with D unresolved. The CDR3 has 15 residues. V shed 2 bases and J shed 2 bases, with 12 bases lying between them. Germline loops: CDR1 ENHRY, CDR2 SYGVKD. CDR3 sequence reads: CAISEIAGVQETQYF. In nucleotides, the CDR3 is TGTGCCATCAGTGAGATAGCTGGGGTTCAAGAGACCCAGTACTTC.

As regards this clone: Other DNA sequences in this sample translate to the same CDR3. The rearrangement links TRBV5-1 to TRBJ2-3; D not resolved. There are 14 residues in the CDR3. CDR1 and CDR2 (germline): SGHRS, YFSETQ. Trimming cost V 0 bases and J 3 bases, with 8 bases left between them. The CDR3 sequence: CASSLDPGTDTQYF. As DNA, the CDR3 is TGCGCCAGCAGCTTGGACCCCGGGACAGATACGCAGTATTTT.

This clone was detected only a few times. In nucleotides, the CDR3 is TGCGCCAGCAGACCAGGACAGGGCGACACTGAAGCTTTCTTT. As protein: CASRPGQGDTEAFF. This sequence joins TRBV5-1 and TRBJ1-1; 8 bases are shared with TRBD1. Trimming cost V 5 bases and J 3 bases; bases outside gene matches: 6. CDR1 and CDR2 (germline): SGHRS, YFSETQ. The CDR3 spans 14 residues. The complete variable domain, with remaining parts taken from reference TRBV5-1 and TRBJ1-1, reads KAGVTQTPRYLIKTRGQQVTLSCSPISGHRSVSWYQQTPGQGLQFLFEYFSETQRNKGNFPGRFSGRQFSNSRSEMNVSTLELGDSALYLCASRPGQGDTEAFFGQGTRLTVV.

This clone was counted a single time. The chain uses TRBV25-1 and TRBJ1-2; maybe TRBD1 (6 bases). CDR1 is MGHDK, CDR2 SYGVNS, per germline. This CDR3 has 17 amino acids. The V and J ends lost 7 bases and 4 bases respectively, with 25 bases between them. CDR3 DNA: TGTGCCAGCACCAAATCGGGGACAAAGGGGTCGCTCTATGGCTACACCTTC. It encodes CASTKSGTKGSLYGYTF.

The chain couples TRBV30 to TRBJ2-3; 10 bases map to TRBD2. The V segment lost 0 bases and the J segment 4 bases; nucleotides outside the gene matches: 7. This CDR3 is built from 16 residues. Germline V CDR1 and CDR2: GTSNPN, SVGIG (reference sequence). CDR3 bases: TGTGCCTGGAGTGTAGCTAGCGGGGGCCTTTCAGATACGCAGTATTTT. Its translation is CAWSVASGGLSDTQYF.